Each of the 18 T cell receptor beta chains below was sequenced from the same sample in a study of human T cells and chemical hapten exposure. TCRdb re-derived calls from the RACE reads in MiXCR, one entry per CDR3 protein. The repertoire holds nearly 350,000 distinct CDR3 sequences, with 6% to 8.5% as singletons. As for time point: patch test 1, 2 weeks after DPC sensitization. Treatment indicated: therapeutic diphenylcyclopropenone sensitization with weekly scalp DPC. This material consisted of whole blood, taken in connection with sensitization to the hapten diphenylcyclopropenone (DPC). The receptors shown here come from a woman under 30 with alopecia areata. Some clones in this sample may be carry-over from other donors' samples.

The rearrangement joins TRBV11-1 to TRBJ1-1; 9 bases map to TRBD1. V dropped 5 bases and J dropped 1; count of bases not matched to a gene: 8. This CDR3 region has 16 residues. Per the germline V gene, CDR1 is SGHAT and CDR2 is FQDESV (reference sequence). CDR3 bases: TGTGCCAGCAGCCTCCACTGGGACAGGGCGAACACTGAAGCTTTCTTT. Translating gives CASSLHWDRANTEAFF.

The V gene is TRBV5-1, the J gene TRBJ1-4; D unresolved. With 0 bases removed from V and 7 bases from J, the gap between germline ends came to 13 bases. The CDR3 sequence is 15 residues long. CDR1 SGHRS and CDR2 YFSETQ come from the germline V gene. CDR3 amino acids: CASSLGTARVEKLFF. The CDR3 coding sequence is TGCGCCAGCAGCTTGGGGACGGCAAGGGTTGAAAAACTGTTTTTT.

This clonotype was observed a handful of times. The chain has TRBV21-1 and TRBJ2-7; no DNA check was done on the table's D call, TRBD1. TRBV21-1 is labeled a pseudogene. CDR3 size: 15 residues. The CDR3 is CASSKDFNRAYEQYF. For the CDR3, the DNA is TGTGCCAGCAGCAAAGATTTCAACAGGGCCTACGAGCAGTACTTC.

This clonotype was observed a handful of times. CDR3 sequence reads: CSVEEDSHIHYEQYF. CDR3 nucleotide sequence: TGCAGCGTTGAAGAAGACAGTCACATCCACTACGAGCAGTACTTC. The chain joins TRBV29-1 to TRBJ2-7; a weak D match, TRBD1 (5 bases). Germline CDR1 SQVTM, CDR2 ANQGSEA. CDR3 length equals 15 residues. Trimming removed 0 bases at V and 3 bases at J, with 15 bases between.

CDR3 sequence reads: CSGYSDTEAFF. The CDR3 DNA sequence: TGCAGTGGGTATTCAGACACTGAAGCTTTCTTT. The chain carries TRBV29-1 and TRBJ1-1; D gene uncertain. The germline V gene has CDR1 SQVTM and CDR2 ANQGSEA. The CDR3 sequence is 11 residues long.

CDR3 nucleotides: TGCAGTGCTCCCACAGTTTACAATGAGCAGTTCTTC. This encodes CSAPTVYNEQFF. The chain is built from TRBV20-1 and TRBJ2-1; D remains unclear. The V gene lost 5 bases and the J gene lost 4 bases, with 9 bases spanning the gap. There are 12 residues in the CDR3. Germline CDR1 and CDR2: DFQATT and SNEGSKA (reference sequence).

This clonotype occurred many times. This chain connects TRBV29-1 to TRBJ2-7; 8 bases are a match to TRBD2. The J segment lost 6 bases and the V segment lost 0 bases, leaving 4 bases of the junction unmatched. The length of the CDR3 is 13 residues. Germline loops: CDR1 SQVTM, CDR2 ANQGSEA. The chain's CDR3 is CSVEDGGAREQYF. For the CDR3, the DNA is TGCAGCGTTGAAGACGGGGGGGCCCGCGAGCAGTACTTC.

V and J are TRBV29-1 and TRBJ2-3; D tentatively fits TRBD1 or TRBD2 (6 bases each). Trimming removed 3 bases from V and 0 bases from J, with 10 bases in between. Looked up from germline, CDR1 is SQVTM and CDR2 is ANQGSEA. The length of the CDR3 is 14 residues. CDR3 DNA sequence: TGCAGCGTTGATCGGGGGCCAAGCACAGATACGCAGTATTTT. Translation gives CSVDRGPSTDTQYF.

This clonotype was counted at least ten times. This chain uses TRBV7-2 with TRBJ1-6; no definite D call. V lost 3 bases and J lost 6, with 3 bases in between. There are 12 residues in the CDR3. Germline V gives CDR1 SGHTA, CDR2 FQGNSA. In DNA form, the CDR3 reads TGTGCCAGCAGCTTTCTTAATTCACCCCTCCACTTT. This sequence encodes CASSFLNSPLHF.

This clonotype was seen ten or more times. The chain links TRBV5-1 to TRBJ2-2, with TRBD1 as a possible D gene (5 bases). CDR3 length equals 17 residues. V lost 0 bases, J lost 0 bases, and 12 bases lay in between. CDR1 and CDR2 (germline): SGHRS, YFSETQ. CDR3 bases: TGCGCCAGCAGCTTGGAAGGGGCAACCACGAACACCGGGGAGCTGTTTTTT. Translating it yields CASSLEGATTNTGELFF.

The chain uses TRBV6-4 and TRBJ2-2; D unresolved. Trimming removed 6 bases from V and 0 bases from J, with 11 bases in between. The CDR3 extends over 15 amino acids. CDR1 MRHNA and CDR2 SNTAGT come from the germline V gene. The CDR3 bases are TGTGCCAGCAGCCCTCAAACAGCGAACACCGGGGAGCTGTTTTTT. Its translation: CASSPQTANTGELFF.

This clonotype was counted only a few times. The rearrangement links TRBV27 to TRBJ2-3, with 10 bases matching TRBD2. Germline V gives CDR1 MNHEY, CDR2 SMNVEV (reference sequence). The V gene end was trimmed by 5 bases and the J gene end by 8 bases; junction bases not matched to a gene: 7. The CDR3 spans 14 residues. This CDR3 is CASSPTSGAFTQYF. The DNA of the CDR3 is TGTGCCAGCAGTCCCACTAGCGGGGCGTTTACGCAGTATTTT.

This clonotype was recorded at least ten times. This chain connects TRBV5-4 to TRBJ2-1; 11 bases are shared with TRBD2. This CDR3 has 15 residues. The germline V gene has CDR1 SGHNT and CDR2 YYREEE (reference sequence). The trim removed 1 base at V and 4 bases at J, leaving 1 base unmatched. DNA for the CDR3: TGTGCCAGCAGCTTGTCTAGCGGGGGGTACAATGAGCAGTTCTTC. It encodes CASSLSSGGYNEQFF.

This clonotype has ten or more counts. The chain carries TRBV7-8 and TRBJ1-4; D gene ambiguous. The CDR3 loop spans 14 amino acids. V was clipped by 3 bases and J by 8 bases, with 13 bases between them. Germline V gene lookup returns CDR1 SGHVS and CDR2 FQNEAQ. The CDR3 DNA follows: TGTGCCAGCAGCTTTAATCCGGGCGCAGAAAAACTGTTTTTT. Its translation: CASSFNPGAEKLFF.

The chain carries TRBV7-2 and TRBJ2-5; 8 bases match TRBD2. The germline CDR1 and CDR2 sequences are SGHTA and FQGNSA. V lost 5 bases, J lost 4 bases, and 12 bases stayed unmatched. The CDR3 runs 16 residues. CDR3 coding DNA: TGTGCCAGCAGCCCAACCGGGACTAGAACAGGAGAGACCCAGTACTTC. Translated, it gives CASSPTGTRTGETQYF.

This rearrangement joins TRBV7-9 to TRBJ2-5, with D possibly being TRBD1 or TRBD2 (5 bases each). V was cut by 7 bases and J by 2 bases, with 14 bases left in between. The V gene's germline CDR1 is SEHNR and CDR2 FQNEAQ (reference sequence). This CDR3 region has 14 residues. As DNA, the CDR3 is TGTGCCAGCACCCAGGACACGGGGCAAGAGACCCAGTACTTC. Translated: CASTQDTGQETQYF.

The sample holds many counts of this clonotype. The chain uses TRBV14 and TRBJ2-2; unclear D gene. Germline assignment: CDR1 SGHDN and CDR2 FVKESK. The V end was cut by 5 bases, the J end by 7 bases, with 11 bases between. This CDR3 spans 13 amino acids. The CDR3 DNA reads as TGTGCCAGCAGCACCTACACGAGCGGGGAGCTGTTTTTT. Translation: CASSTYTSGELFF.

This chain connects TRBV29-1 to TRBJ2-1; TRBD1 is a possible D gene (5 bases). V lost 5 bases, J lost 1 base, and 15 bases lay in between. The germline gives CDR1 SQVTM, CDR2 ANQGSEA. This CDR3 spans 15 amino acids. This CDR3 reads CSVQGVAPSYNEQFF. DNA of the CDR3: TGCAGCGTTCAAGGGGTTGCGCCTTCCTACAATGAGCAGTTCTTC.